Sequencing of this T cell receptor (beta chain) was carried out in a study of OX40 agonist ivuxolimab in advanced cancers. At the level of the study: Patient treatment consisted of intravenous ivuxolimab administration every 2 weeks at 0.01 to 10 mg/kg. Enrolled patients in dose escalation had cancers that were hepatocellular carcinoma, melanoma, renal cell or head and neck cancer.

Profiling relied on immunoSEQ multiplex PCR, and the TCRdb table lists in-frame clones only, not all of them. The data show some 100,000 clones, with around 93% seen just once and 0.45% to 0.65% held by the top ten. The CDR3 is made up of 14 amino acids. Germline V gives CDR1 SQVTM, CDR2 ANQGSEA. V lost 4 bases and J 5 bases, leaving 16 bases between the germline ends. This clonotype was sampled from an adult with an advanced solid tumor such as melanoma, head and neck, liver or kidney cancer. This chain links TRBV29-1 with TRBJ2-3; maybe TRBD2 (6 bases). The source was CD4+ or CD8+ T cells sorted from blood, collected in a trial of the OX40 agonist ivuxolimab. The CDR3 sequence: CSVVVGGGKDTQYF. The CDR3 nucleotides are TGCAGCGTTGTAGTGGGAGGCGGGAAAGATACGCAGTATTTT.